Following are 23 T cell receptor beta chains from one sample sequenced in a study of CD8+ T cells in alopecia areata. Treatment: oral pan-JAK inhibitor, 5-10 mg twice daily. It was cDNA, reverse transcribed from extracted RNA, that served as the sequencing template. Libraries were prepared by immunoSEQ multiplex PCR; TCRdb keeps only in-frame clonotypes and omits some of them. This sample yields 190,000 or so clones, of which around 50% are seen a single time; 10% to 15% belongs to the top ten. The starting material was CD8+ T cells sorted from blood, obtained at week 24, from a patient treated with tofacitinib. The source is a human donor with alopecia areata.

The chain links TRBV7-9 to TRBJ1-4; D gene unclear. Per germline, CDR1 SEHNR and CDR2 FQNEAQ (reference sequence). This CDR3 contains 12 residues. The CDR3 spells CATAGTNEKLFF. The DNA for the CDR3 is TGTGCGACGGCCGGGACTAATGAAAAACTGTTTTTT.

On this clone: Relative to the germline gene, one junction end is altered; a read error may explain this. V and J are TRBV18 and TRBJ2-7; TRBD1 might be the D (6 bases). This CDR3 is built from 15 residues. CDR1 is KGHSH, CDR2 LQKENI, per germline. The CDR3: CTSSPYRDIAYEQYF. The CDR3 nucleotides are TGTACCAGCTCGCCCTACCGGGACATAGCCTACGAGCAGTACTTC.

The gene calls are TRBV27 and TRBJ2-1, with D possibly matching TRBD2 (5 bases). There are 17 residues in the CDR3. The germline gives CDR1 MNHEY, CDR2 SMNVEV (reference sequence). Trimming removed 6 bases from V and 0 bases from J, with 18 bases in between. This CDR3 is CASRPAGIGSSYNEQFF. For the CDR3, the DNA is TGTGCCAGCAGGCCGGCCGGTATAGGGAGCTCCTACAATGAGCAGTTCTTC.

The chain joins TRBV10-3 to TRBJ2-3; 7 positions match TRBD2. V dropped 8 bases and J dropped 2; count of bases not matched to a gene: 1. The CDR3 has 12 amino acids. Germline V lookup: CDR1 ENHRY, CDR2 SYGVKD. CDR3: CAILADTDTQYF. The CDR3 bases are TGTGCCATCCTAGCGGACACAGATACGCAGTATTTT.

This clone was seen more than once but under ten times. The chain couples TRBV6-6 to TRBJ2-4; possibly TRBD1 or TRBD2 for D (5 bases each). The germline V and J ends were trimmed by 6 bases and 3 bases, with 15 bases remaining between them. Per germline, CDR1 MNHNY and CDR2 SVGAGI (reference sequence). The CDR3 contains 15 residues. CDR3 amino acids: CASSHSGTGKNIQYF. The CDR3 nucleotides are TGTGCCAGCAGCCACTCCGGGACGGGCAAAAACATTCAGTACTTC.

The CDR3: CASTRSRGGYEQYF. The CDR3 DNA reads as TGTGCCAGCACAAGGTCCCGCGGGGGATACGAGCAGTACTTC. The chain has TRBV2 and TRBJ2-7; TRBD2 aligns across 7 bases. Germline V gene lookup returns CDR1 SNHLY and CDR2 FYNNEI. The CDR3 is 14 residues long. Trimming cost V 7 bases and J 4 bases; bases outside gene matches: 10. The complete variable domain, with remaining parts taken from reference TRBV2 and TRBJ2-7, reads EPEVTQTPSHQVTQMGQEVILRCVPISNHLYFYWYRQILGQKVEFLVSFYNNEISEKSEIFDDQFSVERPDGSNFTLKIRSTKLEDSAMYFCASTRSRGGYEQYFGPGTRLTVT.

The genes are TRBV13 and TRBJ2-1, with D tentatively TRBD1 (6 bases). Trimming removed 6 bases at V and 4 bases at J, with 13 bases between. The CDR3 consists of 14 residues. From germline, CDR1 is PRHDT and CDR2 FYEKMQ (reference sequence). The CDR3 sequence: CASSKRTAYNEQFF. The DNA of the CDR3 is TGTGCCAGCAGTAAACGGACAGCGTACAATGAGCAGTTCTTC.

This chain uses TRBV4-1 with TRBJ2-5; unclear D gene. The CDR3 contains 12 residues. The germline V and J ends were trimmed by 9 bases and 5 bases, with 13 bases remaining between them. Germline lookup yields CDR1 MGHRA and CDR2 YSYEKL. The CDR3 region has the DNA TGCGCCAGGAGATTTCTGGCGGAGACCCAGTACTTC. Amino acids: CARRFLAETQYF.

The chain is built from TRBV13 and TRBJ1-3, with 7 bases fitting TRBD1. This CDR3 is built from 15 residues. Trimming at V came to 6 bases and at J to 4 bases, leaving 9 bases not matched to a gene. Germline assignment: CDR1 PRHDT and CDR2 FYEKMQ (reference sequence). Here the CDR3 DNA reads TGTGCCAGCAGTTCGACAACAGGGGTAGGAAACACCATATATTTT. Translation gives CASSSTTGVGNTIYF.

V is TRBV4-1 and J is TRBJ2-3, with a possible D match to TRBD2 (6 bases). Per germline, CDR1 MGHRA and CDR2 YSYEKL. V lost 0 bases and J 6 bases, leaving 10 bases between the germline ends. The CDR3 contains 14 residues. CDR3 in amino acids: CASSQESSVDTQYF. The DNA of the CDR3 is TGCGCCAGCAGCCAAGAATCTAGCGTGGATACGCAGTATTTT.

The chain links TRBV10-3 to TRBJ1-2; D perhaps matches TRBD1 (6 bases). With 0 bases removed from V and 6 bases from J, the gap between germline ends came to 14 bases. The CDR3 covers 15 residues. Germline CDR1 is ENHRY and CDR2 is SYGVKD. CDR3 residues: CAISESPTGPDGYTF. The CDR3 DNA reads as TGTGCCATCAGTGAGTCACCGACAGGTCCGGATGGCTACACCTTC.

The gene calls are TRBV15 and TRBJ2-2; possibly TRBD1 for D (5 bases). Deletions cut 0 bases from V and 7 bases from J, with 6 bases between. Germline V gene sequence: CDR1 LNHNV, CDR2 YYDKDF (reference sequence). The CDR3 consists of 13 residues. CDR3 residues: CATSRDQGGELFF. The CDR3 DNA sequence: TGTGCCACCAGCAGAGATCAGGGCGGGGAGCTGTTTTTT.

There are a few counts of this clone. V gene TRBV10-3 combines with J gene TRBJ2-1; 10 nucleotides agree with TRBD2. The CDR3 length is 16 residues. Germline V gives CDR1 ENHRY, CDR2 SYGVKD. With 2 bases clipped from V and 3 bases from J, the junction kept 4 bases outside the gene matches. CDR3 nucleotides: TGTGCCATCAGTGAGCCAACTAGCGGGGACTACAATGAGCAGTTCTTC. Its translation: CAISEPTSGDYNEQFF.

In its sample, this clone was seen a few times. The chain employs TRBV5-1 and TRBJ2-1; D tentatively reads TRBD1 or TRBD2 (6 bases each). Germline V gene data show CDR1 as SGHRS and CDR2 as YFSETQ. The CDR3 has 16 residues. Trimming removed 0 bases from V and 8 bases from J, with 18 bases in between. The CDR3 sequence is CASSLVHGRGGDEQFF. CDR3 DNA: TGCGCCAGCAGCTTGGTTCATGGCAGGGGAGGCGATGAGCAGTTCTTC.

The chain joins TRBV7-9 to TRBJ2-3, with D perhaps being TRBD1 or TRBD2 (6 bases each). The CDR3 runs to 15 residues. Germline CDR1 SEHNR, CDR2 FQNEAQ (reference sequence). V was cut by 5 bases and J by 1 base, with 13 bases left in between. Here the CDR3 DNA reads TGTGCCAGCAGCCCAAAGGGGGGCGGCACAGATACGCAGTATTTT. As protein: CASSPKGGGTDTQYF. The whole variable domain, filled in from reference TRBV7-9 and TRBJ2-3, reads DTGVSQNPRHKITKRGQNVTFRCDPISEHNRLYWYRQTLGQGPEFLTYFQNEAQLEKSRLLSDRFSAERPKGSFSTLEIQRTEQGDSAMYLCASSPKGGGTDTQYFGPGTRLTVL.

The CDR3 here is CASSTLDRPNTGELFF. The CDR3 bases are TGTGCCAGCAGCACCCTGGACAGACCTAACACCGGGGAGCTGTTTTTT. The V and J genes are TRBV9 and TRBJ2-2; maybe TRBD1 (6 bases). Germline V gene sequence: CDR1 SGDLS, CDR2 YYNGEE. V was clipped by 4 bases and J by 2 bases, with 15 bases between them. The CDR3 sequence is 16 residues long.

A few counts support this clone. The rearrangement links TRBV5-6 to TRBJ1-2; D might be TRBD1 (6 bases). The CDR3 has 14 residues. The germline V gene has CDR1 SGHDT and CDR2 YYEEEE. Deletions cut 2 bases from V and 6 bases from J, with 14 bases between. CDR3 bases: TGTGCCAGCAGCTTTGTCGGGGGGCAGGATGGCTACACCTTC. As protein: CASSFVGGQDGYTF.

In this sample, this clone turned up a few times. The chain joins TRBV5-5 to TRBJ2-3; D is undetermined. The CDR3 is 15 amino acids. Germline V gene lookup returns CDR1 SGHKS and CDR2 YYEKEE (reference sequence). Trimming pared 0 bases from V and 0 bases from J, leaving 8 bases between. The DNA for the CDR3 is TGTGCCAGCAGCTTGGTGAGAGATAGCACAGATACGCAGTATTTT. Its protein product is CASSLVRDSTDTQYF.

In its sample, this clone was seen a few times. The chain uses TRBV2 and TRBJ2-1; D is ambiguous. Trimming pared 9 bases from V and 1 base from J, leaving 7 bases between. The CDR3 is 12 residues long. Germline V gene lookup returns CDR1 SNHLY and CDR2 FYNNEI. In DNA form, the CDR3 reads TGTGCCAGTAGTTTTTCCTACAATGAGCAGTTCTTC. Translating gives CASSFSYNEQFF.

This clone was seen once. The chain combines TRBV13 with TRBJ2-1, with 10 bases identical to TRBD2. CDR3 size: 16 residues. Trimming at V came to 2 bases and at J to 5 bases, leaving 6 bases not matched to a gene. The germline V gene has CDR1 PRHDT and CDR2 FYEKMQ (reference sequence). The CDR3 region has the DNA TGTGCCAGCAGCTTACCGACTAGCGGGTCCCACAATGAGCAGTTCTTC. Its translation: CASSLPTSGSHNEQFF.

The genes are TRBV7-9 and TRBJ1-1, with D possibly being TRBD1 (6 bases). Trimming left V 5 bases short and J 1 base short, with 14 bases between. The length of the CDR3 is 15 residues. Per the germline V gene, CDR1 is SEHNR and CDR2 is FQNEAQ (reference sequence). CDR3 amino acids: CASSPRTAGNTEAFF. In DNA, the CDR3 is TGTGCCAGCAGCCCGAGGACAGCCGGGAACACTGAAGCTTTCTTT.

The rearrangement joins TRBV18 to TRBJ1-2; no clear D gene. Germline V lookup: CDR1 KGHSH, CDR2 LQKENI. This CDR3 has 14 amino acids. V lost 4 bases, J lost 4 bases, and 13 bases lay in between. The CDR3 nucleotides read TGTGCCAGCTCACAATCTCAGACGGGCTATGGCTACACCTTC. It specifies CASSQSQTGYGYTF.

The CDR3 is CASSFLFNEQFF. For the CDR3, the DNA is TGTGCCAGCAGCTTTTTGTTCAATGAGCAGTTCTTC. The chain joins TRBV11-2 to TRBJ2-1; D gene unclear. The CDR3 is 12 residues long. Between the trimmed V and J ends, which lost 3 bases and 6 bases, there was a span of 6 bases. Per the germline V gene, CDR1 is SGHAT and CDR2 is FQNNGV.